The 9 T cell receptor beta chains in this list originate from one sample, sequenced in a study of control samples from healthy donors and cancer patients (dated by TCRdb to 2020 to 2021). Receptor amplification or capture employed the immunoSEQ multiplex PCR assay. The clones in this table, taken by TCRdb from immuneACCESS, are in-frame only. Not every clone is retained; where verified, under half of the shortfall comes from an unresolved V gene, and the cause of the rest is unknown. A total of approximately 60,000 clones appear in this sample, approximately 90% of them only once. 1% to 1.5% of the sample is taken by the ten largest. The sequencing input was PBMCs. The receptors were gathered from a woman in her fifties or sixties with colorectal cancer.

The CDR3, as DNA: TGCGCCAGCAGCCGGGACGTTGAGCAGTTCTTC. Protein product: CASSRDVEQFF. The rearrangement uses TRBV5-1 and TRBJ2-1; D may match TRBD1 or TRBD2 (5 bases each). V was pared by 4 bases and J by 9 bases, with 8 bases between. This CDR3 has 11 amino acids. Per germline, CDR1 SGHRS and CDR2 YFSETQ.

The chain employs TRBV29-1 and TRBJ1-2, with D uncertain. Per the germline V gene, CDR1 is SQVTM and CDR2 is ANQGSEA. V gave up 8 bases and J gave up 8 bases, with 27 bases separating them. CDR3 length equals 15 residues. The chain's CDR3 is CSLPCGEKTRGGYTF. The CDR3 region has the DNA TGCAGCTTGCCGTGCGGGGAGAAGACCCGGGGAGGCTACACCTTC.

This chain uses TRBV7-2 with TRBJ1-1; the D gene is possibly TRBD1 (5 bases). V lost 0 bases and J lost 1, with 6 bases in between. Germline lookup yields CDR1 SGHTA and CDR2 FQGNSA. There are 14 residues in the CDR3. The CDR3 sequence: CASSLAGANTEAFF. The CDR3 DNA reads TGTGCCAGCAGCTTAGCAGGGGCGAACACTGAAGCTTTCTTT.

In DNA form, the CDR3 reads TGTGCCAGCAGCCAAACAGGGGGCCTGAACGAAAAACTGTTTTTT. It is translated as CASSQTGGLNEKLFF. This rearrangement joins TRBV7-7 to TRBJ1-4, with 9 bases fitting TRBD1. This CDR3 contains 15 residues. Germline-derived CDR1 and CDR2 are SSHAT and FNYEAQ (reference sequence). V lost 5 bases, J lost 8 bases, and 9 bases stayed unmatched.

The chain combines TRBV30 with TRBJ1-5; 11 bases map to TRBD1. Looked up from germline, CDR1 is GTSNPN and CDR2 is SVGIG (reference sequence). The CDR3 sequence is 15 residues long. Losses at the gene ends were 3 bases for V and 4 bases for J; bases not matched to a gene: 5. As DNA, the CDR3 is TGTGCCTGGAGCTATGGACAGGGGGCGAATCAGCCCCAGCATTTT. It codes for CAWSYGQGANQPQHF.

The chain combines TRBV7-8 with TRBJ2-3; D is ambiguous. Trimming shortened V by 2 bases and J by 4 bases, and 16 bases separated the two germline ends. The CDR3 is 16 amino acids. Germline CDR1 SGHVS, CDR2 FQNEAQ. CDR3 in DNA: TGTGCCAGCAGCTTATCCTCGGGCCCCGAGGCAGATACGCAGTATTTT. It specifies CASSLSSGPEADTQYF.

The J gene is TRBJ1-2, the V gene TRBV3-1 (or the pseudogene TRBV3-2); TRBD1 is a possible D gene (5 bases). The CDR3 sequence is 14 residues long. Germline V gene sequence: CDR1 LGHDT, CDR2 YNNKEL (reference sequence). V shed 1 base and J shed 6 bases, with 12 bases lying between them. CDR3 sequence: CASSQVGGADGYTF. The CDR3 nucleotides are TGTGCCAGCAGCCAAGTGGGGGGAGCCGATGGCTACACCTTC.

The chain employs TRBV4-1 and TRBJ2-1; TRBD2 matches 14 bases. The germline CDR1 and CDR2 sequences are MGHRA and YSYEKL. Trimming removed 4 bases from V and 6 bases from J; junction bases left unmatched: 5. This CDR3 spans 16 amino acids. CDR3 DNA: TGCGCCAGCAGCCTAATCGGGACTAGCGGGAGCAATGAGCAGTTCTTC. Translating it yields CASSLIGTSGSNEQFF.

This clone has only one observation. This chain joins TRBV7-9 and TRBJ2-4; perhaps TRBD1 as D (6 bases). V lost 4 bases and J lost 7, with 14 bases in between. The V gene's germline CDR1 is SEHNR and CDR2 FQNEAQ (reference sequence). The CDR3 runs 14 residues. DNA for the CDR3: TGTGCCAGCAGCTCGTTCCAGGGGAGTAACATTCAGTACTTC. Residues: CASSSFQGSNIQYF.